Below are 7 T cell receptor beta chains sequenced from a single sample in a study of blood T cell repertoires in COVID-19 (TCRdb year 2020). Library prep was done by the immunoSEQ multiplex PCR assay. TCRdb obtained this table from immuneACCESS and retained in-frame rearrangements with V and J assigned. These tables miss some clones; where compared with another copy, unresolved V genes account for less than half of the shortfall, and the remainder is unexplained. Here the sample has about 150,000 clones; 84% occur a single time. 44% of the sample is held by the ten biggest clonotypes. The sample consisted of peripheral blood. These TCRs come from a human donor in a cohort sampled during active COVID-19.

The chain has TRBV27 and TRBJ2-5, with 11 positions matching TRBD2. The CDR3 is made up of 16 amino acids. Germline V gene lookup returns CDR1 MNHEY and CDR2 SMNVEV (reference sequence). J gave up 5 bases and V 8 bases, and 13 bases lay outside the gene matches. The CDR3 is CASSRSSGRPLETQYF. CDR3 in DNA: TGTGCCAGCTCTCGCTCTAGCGGGAGGCCGCTGGAGACCCAGTACTTC.

The chain combines TRBV2 with TRBJ1-5, with 12 bases aligning to TRBD1. CDR1 SNHLY and CDR2 FYNNEI come from the germline V gene. V gave up 7 bases and J gave up 1 base; unmatched junction bases: 5. CDR3 length equals 16 residues. The CDR3: CASKGQGAQSNQPQHF. CDR3 nucleotides: TGTGCCAGCAAGGGACAGGGGGCCCAGAGCAATCAGCCCCAGCATTTT.

V usage is TRBV30 and J usage is TRBJ1-1, with no clear D. This CDR3 is 12 amino acids long. CDR1 and CDR2 from the germline V gene are GTSNPN and SVGIG (reference sequence). With 8 bases removed from V and 0 bases from J, the gap between germline ends came to 10 bases. The CDR3 reads CARGSVNTEAFF. Here the CDR3 DNA reads TGTGCCCGCGGATCGGTGAACACTGAAGCTTTCTTT.

V usage is TRBV19 and J usage is TRBJ1-2, with D uncertain. Germline assignment: CDR1 LNHDA and CDR2 SQIVND (reference sequence). V shed 3 bases and J shed 6 bases, with 11 bases lying between them. The CDR3 runs to 13 residues. In DNA form, the CDR3 reads TGTGCCAGTAGTATCCCCGGGGTTAATGGCTACACCTTC. Its protein is CASSIPGVNGYTF.

V and J are TRBV7-7 and TRBJ2-5; 8 bases match TRBD2. Germline lookup yields CDR1 SSHAT and CDR2 FNYEAQ (reference sequence). V lost 0 bases and J lost 4; bases outside the gene matches: 1. The length of the CDR3 is 14 residues. CDR3 nucleotide sequence: TGTGCCAGCAGCTTAGCAGCGGGAGTAGAGACCCAGTACTTC. Its translation: CASSLAAGVETQYF. Filled out from reference TRBV7-7 and TRBJ2-5, the complete variable domain reads GAGVSQSPRYKVTKRGQDVTLRCDPISSHATLYWYQQALGQGPEFLTYFNYEAQPDKSGLPSDRFSAERPEGSISTLTIQRTEQRDSAMYRCASSLAAGVETQYFGPGTRLLVL.

The rearrangement joins TRBV7-2 to TRBJ2-3, with 13 bases identical to TRBD2. Germline V gene sequence: CDR1 SGHTA, CDR2 FQGNSA. The V and J ends lost 2 bases and 4 bases, in that order; junction bases with no gene match: 9. The CDR3 extends over 18 amino acids. The CDR3 loop is CASSLIGLAGDLADTQYF. The CDR3 DNA sequence: TGTGCCAGCAGCTTAATAGGACTAGCGGGAGATCTGGCAGATACGCAGTATTTT.

In this sample, this clone turned up a few times. CDR3 protein: CASNDRGVSYEQYF. DNA of the CDR3: TGTGCCAGCAATGACAGGGGTGTCTCCTACGAGCAGTACTTC. This chain links TRBV2 with TRBJ2-7, with 8 positions matching TRBD1. The CDR3 totals 14 residues. Germline trimming cut 7 bases from V and 0 bases from J; bases unmatched to any gene: 5. From germline, CDR1 is SNHLY and CDR2 FYNNEI.